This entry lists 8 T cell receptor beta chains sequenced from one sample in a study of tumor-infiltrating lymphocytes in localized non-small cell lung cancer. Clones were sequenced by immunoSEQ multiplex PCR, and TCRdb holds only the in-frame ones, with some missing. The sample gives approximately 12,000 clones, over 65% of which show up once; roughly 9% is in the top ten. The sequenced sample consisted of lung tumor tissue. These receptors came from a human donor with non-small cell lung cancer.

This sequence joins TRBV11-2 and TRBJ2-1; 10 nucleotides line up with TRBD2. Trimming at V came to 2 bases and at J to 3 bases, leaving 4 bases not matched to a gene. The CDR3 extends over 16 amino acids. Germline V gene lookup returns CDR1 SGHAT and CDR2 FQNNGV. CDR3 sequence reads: CASSLSSGGHYNEQFF. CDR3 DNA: TGTGCCAGCAGCTTATCTAGCGGGGGTCACTACAATGAGCAGTTCTTC. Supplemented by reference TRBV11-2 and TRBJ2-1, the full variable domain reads EAGVAQSPRYKIIEKRQSVAFWCNPISGHATLYWYQQILGQGPKLLIQFQNNGVVDDSQLPKDRFSAERLKGVDSTLKIQPAKLEDSAVYLCASSLSSGGHYNEQFFGPGTRLTVL.

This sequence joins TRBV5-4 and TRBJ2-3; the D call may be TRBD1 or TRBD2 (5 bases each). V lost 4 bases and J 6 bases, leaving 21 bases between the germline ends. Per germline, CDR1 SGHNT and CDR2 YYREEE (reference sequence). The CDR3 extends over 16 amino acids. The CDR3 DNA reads TGTGCCAGCAGCCTGGCCGGGATCCAGGGCGCGGATACGCAGTATTTT. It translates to CASSLAGIQGADTQYF.

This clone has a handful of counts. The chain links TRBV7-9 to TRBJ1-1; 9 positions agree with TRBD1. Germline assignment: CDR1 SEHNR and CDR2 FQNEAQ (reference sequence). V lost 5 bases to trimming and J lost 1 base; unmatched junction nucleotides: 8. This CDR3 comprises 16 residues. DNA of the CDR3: TGTGCCAGCAGCCCTCTCCCGGGACAGGGGAACACTGAAGCTTTCTTT. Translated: CASSPLPGQGNTEAFF. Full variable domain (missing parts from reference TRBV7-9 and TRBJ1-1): DTGVSQNPRHKITKRGQNVTFRCDPISEHNRLYWYRQTLGQGPEFLTYFQNEAQLEKSRLLSDRFSAERPKGSFSTLEIQRTEQGDSAMYLCASSPLPGQGNTEAFFGQGTRLTVV.

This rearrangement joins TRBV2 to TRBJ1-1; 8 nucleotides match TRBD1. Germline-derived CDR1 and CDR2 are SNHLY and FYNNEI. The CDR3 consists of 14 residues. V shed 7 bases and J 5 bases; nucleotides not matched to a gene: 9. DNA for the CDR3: TGTGCCAGCATGACCGACAGGGGAAGTACTGAAGCTTTCTTT. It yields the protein CASMTDRGSTEAFF.

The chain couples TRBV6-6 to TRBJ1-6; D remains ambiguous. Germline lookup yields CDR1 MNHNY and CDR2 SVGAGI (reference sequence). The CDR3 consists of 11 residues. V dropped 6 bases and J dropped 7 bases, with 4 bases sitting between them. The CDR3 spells CASRSNSPLHF. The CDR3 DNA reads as TGTGCCAGCAGAAGCAATTCACCCCTCCACTTT.

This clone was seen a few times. CDR3 region: CASSQDRGWETQYF. The DNA for the CDR3 is TGCGCCAGCAGCCAAGATAGGGGTTGGGAGACCCAGTACTTC. The chain employs TRBV4-3 and TRBJ2-5; tentatively, D is TRBD1 (5 bases). V lost 0 bases and J 5 bases, leaving 10 bases between the germline ends. Germline assignment: CDR1 LGHNA and CDR2 YSLEER. CDR3 length: 14 residues.

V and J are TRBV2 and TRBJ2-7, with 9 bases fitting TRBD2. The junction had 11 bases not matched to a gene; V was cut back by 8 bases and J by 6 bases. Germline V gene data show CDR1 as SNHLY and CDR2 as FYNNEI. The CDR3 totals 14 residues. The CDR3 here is CASHRDSGSGEQYF. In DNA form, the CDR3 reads TGTGCCAGCCACAGGGATAGCGGGAGTGGCGAGCAGTACTTC.

The CDR3 protein is CASSLGGLAGRFF. CDR3 coding DNA: TGTGCCAGCAGCTTAGGTGGACTAGCGGGCCGGTTCTTC. This chain links TRBV7-6 with TRBJ2-1, with 11 bases matching TRBD2. CDR3 length equals 13 residues. Germline V gene lookup returns CDR1 SGHVS and CDR2 FNYEAQ. After removal of 1 base from V and 15 bases from J, the junction contained 5 bases not matched to a gene.